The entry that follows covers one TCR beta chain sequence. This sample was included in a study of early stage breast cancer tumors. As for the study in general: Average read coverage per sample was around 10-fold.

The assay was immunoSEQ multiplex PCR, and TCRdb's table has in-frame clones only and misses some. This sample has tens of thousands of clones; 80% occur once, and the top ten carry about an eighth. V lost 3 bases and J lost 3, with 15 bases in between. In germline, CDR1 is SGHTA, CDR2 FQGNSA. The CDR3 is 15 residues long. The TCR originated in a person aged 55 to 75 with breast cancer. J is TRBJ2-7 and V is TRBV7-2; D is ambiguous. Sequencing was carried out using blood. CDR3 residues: CASSLTDSGRYEQYF. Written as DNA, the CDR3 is TGTGCCAGCAGCTTGACGGATTCTGGGCGCTACGAGCAGTACTTC. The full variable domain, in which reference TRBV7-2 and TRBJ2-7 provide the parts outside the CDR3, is GAGVSQSPSNKVTEKGKDVELRCDPISGHTALYWYRQSLGQGLEFLIYFQGNSAPDKSGLPSDRFSAERTGGSVSTLTIQRTQQEDSAVYLCASSLTDSGRYEQYFGPGTRLTVT.